The entry below gives a single T cell receptor beta chain sequence along with its context. Its antigen is unknown. The sample holds no much larger clone one base away, and base qualities are not on file. In Seattle, one collaborating source enrolled patients while the infection was active and tracked those patients longitudinally over the course of disease. Whole blood was collected in K2EDTA tubes by collaborating institutions according to the institutions' own protocols. For TCRbeta analysis, collaborator samples were shipped as frozen whole blood, as isolated PBMCs, or as DNA extracted from either sample type. TCRbeta CDR3 regions were amplified from genomic DNA by means of the immunoSEQ Assay, a bias-controlled multiplex PCR. In the authors' own workflow: The number of nucleated cells in each sample was estimated by amplification of reference gene primers within the assay. Sequence reads were collapsed and filtered to measure the absolute abundance of every unique TCRbeta CDR3 rearrangement. For each sample, productive Simpson clonality was calculated as the square root of Simpson's diversity index across productive rearrangements. Entries here come from immuneACCESS through TCRdb and include only in-frame sequences with V and J called. Some clones fail to appear in such tables; in the studies checked, an unresolved V gene covers under half of the shortfall, and the cause of the remainder is unknown. The DNA gave D and trimming, while V, J and clone size come from that table. The sample table lists 100,000 to 150,000 clones, 90% of them with a count of one. 3.5% to 5.5% of the sample lies in the top ten.

This specimen comes from a study of blood T cell repertoires in COVID-19 (dated by TCRdb to the early 2020s). Regarding the research as a whole: Samples from collaborators originated in the United States, Italy and Spain and spanned both the acute and convalescent phases of COVID-19. The material from the prospective study consisted of cDNA or gDNA derived from T cells, B-cell-depleted T cells, or PBMCs. Deeply sampled blood TCRbeta repertoires from subjects exposed to, actively infected with, or recovered from COVID-19 were included in the dataset. The repertoires were released in a freely available public database intended as a resource for research on the immune response to SARS-CoV-2. The samples were drawn from the first 160 participants of the ongoing ImmuneRACE study and from 950 to 1,500 subjects provided by 6 global collaborators. The sample metadata nearly always contained a de-identified subject ID, COVID-19 status, age in years and sex. HLA class I and class II types, where available, came from metadata supplied by the sample provider rather than from assay-based typing. Overall study results and their limits: How much clinical and demographic metadata was included differed by source and by participant, and the metadata was provided uncurated.

V has 6 bases trimmed and J has 9 bases trimmed; junction bases matching no gene number 10. The germline V gene gives CDR1 as SNHLY and CDR2 as FYNNEI. Measured from the cysteine to the phenylalanine, the CDR3 is 15 residues long. Only the CDR3 DNA stays, 45 bases, in frame from base 1. Specimen: peripheral blood. The chain joins TRBV2 to TRBJ2-1, and 11 junction bases match TRBD2. The sequence was collected from a man aged 60-69 years with COVID-19, enrolled during active disease. CDR3 loop: CASSRTSGRLAEQFF. Here is the DNA: TGTGCCAGCAGCCGCACTAGCGGGAGATTGGCTGAGCAGTTCTTC.